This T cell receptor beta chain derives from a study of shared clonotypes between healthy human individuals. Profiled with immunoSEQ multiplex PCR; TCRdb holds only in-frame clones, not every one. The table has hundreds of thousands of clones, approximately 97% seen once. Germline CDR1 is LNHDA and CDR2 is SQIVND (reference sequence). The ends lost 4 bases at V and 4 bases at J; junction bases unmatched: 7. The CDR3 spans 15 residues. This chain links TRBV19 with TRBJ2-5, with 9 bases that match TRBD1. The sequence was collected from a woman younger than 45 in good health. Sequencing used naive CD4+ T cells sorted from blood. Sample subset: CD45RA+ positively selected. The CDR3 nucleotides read TGTGCCAGTAGTAGGACAGGGGCGACGACAGAGACCCAGTACTTC. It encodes CASSRTGATTETQYF.